These T cell receptor beta chains were read from a single sample in a study of cytomegalovirus exposure and HLA in healthy donors. This table comes from immunoSEQ multiplex PCR, and its TCRdb copy is limited to in-frame clones, with some not included. The table has about 120,000 clones, around three quarters seen once; the top ten hold 2.7%. Sequencing was done on a sample of PBMCs. The source is a woman aged 40 to 50 in good health and CMV-seropositive. CDR3s include the opening cysteine and the closing phenylalanine or tryptophan. D genes are given only for firm matches. Size tells how often a clone was seen (once, few, many) or the class of an expanded clone, and some rows leave it out.

13 | TRBJ2-7 | - | TRBV5-1 | - | TGCGCCAGCAGCTTGCCAGACTCCTACGAGCAGTACTTC | CASSLPDSYEQYF
14 | TRBJ2-7 | - | TRBV2 | - | TGTGCCAGCAGAAGGACAGTCCTCTCCTACGAGCAGTACTTC | CASRRTVLSYEQYF
13 | TRBJ2-5 | - | TRBV5-1 | - | TGCGCCAGCAGCTTATTCCCGGGGGAGACCCAGTACTTC | CASSLFPGETQYF
14 | TRBJ2-6 | - | TRBV11-2 | - | TGTGCCAGCAGCTCTCCCCCTGGGGCCAACGTCCTGACTTTC | CASSSPPGANVLTF
12 | TRBJ2-7 | - | TRBV21-1 | - | TGTGCCAGCAGCAAAAGGAGAGGCGAGCAGTACTTC | CASSKRRGEQYF
13 | TRBJ1-1 | TRBD1 | TRBV25-1 | - | TGTGCCAGTCGACAGGGGGCGCGGCTTGAAGCTTTCTTT | CASRQGARLEAFF
17 | TRBJ2-3 | - | TRBV21-1 | - | TGTGCCAGCAGCAAAAAGGAGGAGGGACCGGGCACAGATACGCAGTATTTT | CASSKKEEGPGTDTQYF
14 | TRBJ1-1 | - | TRBV19 | few | TGTGCCAGTAGTAGGTGGGGGGACGACACTGAAGCTTTCTTT | CASSRWGDDTEAFF
17 | TRBJ2-1 | - | TRBV4-3 | few | TGCGCCAGCAGCCAAGATATCACCCCGAGCTCCTACAATGAGCAGTTCTTC | CASSQDITPSSYNEQFF
15 | TRBJ2-3 | - | TRBV27 | few | TGTGCCAGCACCCTCGGGGGGCGGGGCACAGATACGCAGTATTTT | CASTLGGRGTDTQYF
15 | TRBJ2-7 | TRBD2 | TRBV6-6 | - | TGTGCCAGCAGTTACATGGCTAGCGGGTCTGGGCAGCAGTACTTC | CASSYMASGSGQQYF
16 | TRBJ2-3 | - | TRBV2 | - | TGTGCCAGCAGTCGTGCGGGCCTCCCCCCCCCAGATACGCAGTATTTT | CASSRAGLPPPDTQYF
14 | TRBJ2-7 | TRBD1 | TRBV10-3 | - | TGTGCCATCAGTCCCGGGACAGGGAGCGGCGAGCAGTACTTC | CAISPGTGSGEQYF
17 | TRBJ2-1 | TRBD2 | TRBV19 | - | TGTGCCAGTAGTGGAATTAGCGGGGGGTCGTCCTACAATGAGCAGTTCTTC | CASSGISGGSSYNEQFF
14 | TRBJ1-2 | TRBD1 | TRBV9 | - | TGTGCCAGCAGCTTCTTTGGACAGGGCGGCGGCTACACCTTC | CASSFFGQGGGYTF